This T cell receptor (beta chain) was documented in a study of early T cells in non-severe SARS-CoV-2 infection. Study information: Unsorted whole-blood RNA was sequenced in bulk, leaving chains unpaired.

In regard to this clonotype: What it binds is unknown.

Individually, cDNA molecules had unique molecular identifiers attached to them. Each CDR3 protein is one row after TCRdb ran MiXCR on the 5' RACE reads. Here the sample spans roughly 69,000 distinct CDR3 sequences, roughly a tenth being singletons. General study results and limits: VDJdb matching favored anti-spike CD8 responses, missing private and CD4 specificities.

The CDR3 is made up of 14 amino acids. The V gene's germline CDR1 is MNHEY and CDR2 SMNVEV (reference sequence). V was cut by 3 bases and J by 6 bases, with 11 bases left in between. This rearrangement joins TRBV27 to TRBJ2-2; D gene ambiguous. Sequenced sample: whole blood. This TCR came from an adult who was a healthcare worker with PCR-confirmed SARS-CoV-2 infection or an uninfected control (not recorded which). The chain's CDR3 is CASSFYRLAGELFF. CDR3 coding DNA: TGTGCCAGCAGTTTCTACCGACTCGCCGGGGAGCTGTTTTTT.